The next 21 T cell receptor beta chains were all read from a single sample in a study of shared clonotypes between healthy human individuals. Sequenced by immunoSEQ multiplex PCR; TCRdb stores in-frame clones only, minus some. The sample has 2,500,000 or so clones, more than 85% seen once; the top ten hold about 0.34%. The specimen was naive CD4+ T cells from PBMCs. The subset denotes: CD45RA+ positively selected. The receptors derive from a man between 18 and 29 years old in good health. Some clones in this sample may be carry-over from other donors' samples.

The chain is built from TRBV5-1 and TRBJ1-4, with 9 bases that match TRBD1. The length of the CDR3 is 15 residues. V lost 4 bases and J lost 8; bases outside the gene matches: 9. Germline lookup yields CDR1 SGHRS and CDR2 YFSETQ. DNA for the CDR3: TGCGCCAGCAGCGCTTCCGGGACAGGGAGGGAAAAACTGTTTTTT. Amino acid sequence: CASSASGTGREKLFF.

This sequence joins TRBV18 and TRBJ2-7; D is possibly TRBD1 or TRBD2 (5 bases each). The CDR3 spans 15 residues. V gave up 3 bases and J gave up 4 bases, with 16 bases separating them. Germline-derived CDR1 and CDR2 are KGHSH and LQKENI. The CDR3 is CASSPTGRTPYEQYF. Here the CDR3 DNA reads TGTGCCAGCTCACCGACGGGACGAACACCTTACGAGCAGTACTTC.

This clone was counted once. This chain uses TRBV28 with TRBJ1-5; D may be TRBD1 (6 bases). Germline CDR1 is MDHEN and CDR2 is SYDVKM. The CDR3 is made up of 16 amino acids. V lost 5 bases, J lost 4 bases, and 18 bases lay in between. Here the CDR3 reads CASSQQGRRVNQPQHF. In DNA form, the CDR3 reads TGTGCCAGCAGTCAACAGGGAAGGAGAGTAAATCAGCCCCAGCATTTT.

The V and J genes are TRBV20-1 and TRBJ2-7; the D is unclear. Germline assignment: CDR1 DFQATT and CDR2 SNEGSKA (reference sequence). The CDR3 totals 11 residues. V dropped 7 bases and J dropped 6 bases, with 13 bases sitting between them. CDR3 sequence: CSVLDIGEQYF. In DNA form, the CDR3 reads TGCAGTGTTTTAGACATCGGCGAGCAGTACTTC.

The CDR3 bases are TGCGCCAGCAGTGGGCCTTCCCTGTTCTCTGGAAACACCATATATTTT. Translating it yields CASSGPSLFSGNTIYF. The chain carries TRBV10-2 and TRBJ1-3; unclear D gene. The CDR3 contains 16 residues. V gave up 4 bases and J gave up 0 bases, with 13 bases separating them. Germline CDR1 reads WSHSY; CDR2 reads SAAADI.

The chain has TRBV18 and TRBJ2-1; 7 positions agree with TRBD2. CDR3 size: 17 residues. Per the germline V gene, CDR1 is KGHSH and CDR2 is LQKENI. V gave up 1 base and J gave up 5 bases; unmatched junction bases: 11. CDR3: CASSPRAGDLFDNEQFF. The CDR3 DNA follows: TGTGCCAGCTCACCACGGGCGGGGGACTTATTCGACAATGAGCAGTTCTTC.

This clone has just one count. The J gene is TRBJ2-7, the V gene TRBV28; 8 positions match TRBD2. The CDR3 loop spans 16 amino acids. Germline CDR1 is MDHEN and CDR2 is SYDVKM. The V segment lost 3 bases and the J segment 3 bases; nucleotides outside the gene matches: 10. CDR3 loop: CASSFTGGRSFYEQYF. In nucleotides, the CDR3 is TGTGCCAGCAGTTTTACGGGAGGGCGGAGTTTCTACGAGCAGTACTTC.

This chain links TRBV7-9 with TRBJ2-1; D perhaps matches TRBD1 (6 bases). V lost 5 bases and J 3 bases, leaving 14 bases between the germline ends. The CDR3 covers 15 residues. Germline V CDR1 and CDR2: SEHNR, FQNEAQ (reference sequence). CDR3 in amino acids: CASSPTGQLYNEQFF. The CDR3 DNA sequence: TGTGCCAGCAGCCCTACTGGACAGCTCTACAATGAGCAGTTCTTC.

The chain uses TRBV11-3 and TRBJ2-1; TRBD2 matches at 13 bases. This CDR3 region has 15 residues. Germline trimming cut 5 bases from V and 8 bases from J; bases unmatched to any gene: 6. The germline CDR1 and CDR2 sequences are SGHNT and YENEEA. CDR3 protein: CASSAGLAGLDEQFF. The CDR3 DNA sequence: TGTGCCAGCAGCGCGGGACTAGCGGGATTGGATGAGCAGTTCTTC.

The rearrangement uses TRBV30 and TRBJ1-2, with D possibly TRBD1 on 6 matching bases. Trimming left V 5 bases short and J 3 bases short, with 10 bases between. The CDR3 runs 12 residues. From germline, CDR1 is GTSNPN and CDR2 SVGIG (reference sequence). In DNA, the CDR3 is TGTGCCTGGGGACAGACTTACTATGGCTACACCTTC. Protein product: CAWGQTYYGYTF. The variable domain in full, with the rest retrieved from reference TRBV30 and TRBJ1-2, is SQTIHQWPATLVQPVGSPLSLECTVEGTSNPNLYWYRQAAGRGLQLLFYSVGIGQISSEVPQNLSASRPQDRQFILSSKKLLLSDSGFYLCAWGQTYYGYTFGSGTRLTVV.

On this clone: Different DNA sequences within this sample yield the same CDR3. V usage is TRBV28 and J usage is TRBJ1-4, with D uncertain. Between the trimmed V and J ends, which lost 2 bases and 8 bases, there was a span of 6 bases. From germline, CDR1 is MDHEN and CDR2 SYDVKM. The CDR3 contains 12 residues. CDR3 coding DNA: TGTGCCAGCAGTTTAGGGCGGGAAAAACTGTTTTTT. It yields the protein CASSLGREKLFF.

The gene calls are TRBV7-9 and TRBJ1-4, with 8 bases lining up with TRBD1. The J segment lost 6 bases and the V segment lost 5 bases, leaving 14 bases of the junction unmatched. The CDR3 covers 17 residues. CDR1 is SEHNR and CDR2 is FQNEAQ in the germline V gene (reference sequence). The CDR3 DNA follows: TGTGCCAGCAGCCCCGAAAGGACAGGGAGACTTGATGAAAAACTGTTTTTT. This encodes CASSPERTGRLDEKLFF.

The rearrangement joins TRBV5-4 to TRBJ2-1; D is perhaps TRBD1 (6 bases). The CDR3 is 16 residues long. Trimming shortened V by 4 bases and J by 0 bases, and 14 bases separated the two germline ends. Per the germline V gene, CDR1 is SGHNT and CDR2 is YYREEE (reference sequence). The DNA for the CDR3 is TGTGCCAGCAGCGGGGGCAGGGGCGCCTCCTACAATGAGCAGTTCTTC. It yields the protein CASSGGRGASYNEQFF.

The rearrangement joins TRBV5-1 to TRBJ2-3; 7 bases are shared with TRBD2. The CDR3 has 16 amino acids. The ends lost 3 bases at V and 2 bases at J; junction bases unmatched: 9. Per germline, CDR1 SGHRS and CDR2 YFSETQ. The CDR3 is CASSWASGGFTDTQYF. The CDR3 bases are TGCGCCAGCAGCTGGGCTAGCGGAGGCTTCACAGATACGCAGTATTTT.

The chain links TRBV19 to TRBJ1-4; unclear D gene. Germline assignment: CDR1 LNHDA and CDR2 SQIVND (reference sequence). V shed 6 bases and J shed 13 bases, with 15 bases lying between them. This CDR3 is built from 12 residues. CDR3 sequence reads: CASSLRGERLFF. The CDR3 region has the DNA TGTGCCAGTAGCCTCCGGGGTGAGAGACTGTTTTTT.

V usage is TRBV7-2 and J usage is TRBJ1-1; D might be TRBD1 (5 bases). V was cut by 6 bases and J by 2 bases, with 7 bases left in between. Germline CDR1 is SGHTA and CDR2 is FQGNSA. This CDR3 has 12 residues. CDR3 residues: CASRGPNTEAFF. CDR3 nucleotide sequence: TGTGCCAGCAGGGGGCCCAACACTGAAGCTTTCTTT.

This chain uses TRBV9 with TRBJ2-1; 8 nucleotides match TRBD2. Germline loops: CDR1 SGDLS, CDR2 YYNGEE. Trimming removed 4 bases from V and 4 bases from J; junction bases left unmatched: 13. This CDR3 contains 17 residues. CDR3 protein: CASSSRLAQPRYNEQFF. DNA for the CDR3: TGTGCCAGCAGCTCCCGACTAGCGCAGCCTAGGTACAATGAGCAGTTCTTC.

This clone was detected once. Compared with germline, one end of the junction differs, possibly owing to a read error. The chain links TRBV7-2 to TRBJ1-3, with 9 bases that match TRBD1. Germline V gene data show CDR1 as SGHTA and CDR2 as FQGNSA. The CDR3 has 16 amino acids. CDR3: CASSPPGQGSRNTIYF. In DNA, the CDR3 is TGTGCCAGCAGCCCGCCGGGACAGGGCTCTAGAAACACCATATATTTT.

V gene TRBV28 combines with J gene TRBJ1-1; no clear D. Trimming shortened V by 3 bases and J by 6 bases, and 8 bases separated the two germline ends. Germline V gene data show CDR1 as MDHEN and CDR2 as SYDVKM. There are 12 residues in the CDR3. The CDR3 is CASSFRLAEAFF. DNA for the CDR3: TGTGCCAGCAGTTTTAGGCTCGCTGAAGCTTTCTTT.

This sequence joins TRBV5-1 and TRBJ1-1, with D maybe TRBD1 (6 bases). V was shortened by 1 base and J by 7 bases, with 20 bases between the two germline ends. Per germline, CDR1 SGHRS and CDR2 YFSETQ. The CDR3 consists of 16 residues. CDR3 bases: TGCGCCAGCAGCTTGATCCCGCAGGGGCAAATTCATGAAGCTTTCTTT. This codes for CASSLIPQGQIHEAFF. The entire variable domain, with the rest obtained from reference TRBV5-1 and TRBJ1-1, is as follows: KAGVTQTPRYLIKTRGQQVTLSCSPISGHRSVSWYQQTPGQGLQFLFEYFSETQRNKGNFPGRFSGRQFSNSRSEMNVSTLELGDSALYLCASSLIPQGQIHEAFFGQGTRLTVV.

The chain couples TRBV7-8 to TRBJ2-1; D unresolved. Between the trimmed V and J ends, which lost 4 bases and 0 bases, there was a span of 7 bases. From germline, CDR1 is SGHVS and CDR2 FQNEAQ. The CDR3 has 14 amino acids. The CDR3 DNA is TGTGCCAGCAGCTCAACAGCCTCCTACAATGAGCAGTTCTTC. Protein sequence: CASSSTASYNEQFF.